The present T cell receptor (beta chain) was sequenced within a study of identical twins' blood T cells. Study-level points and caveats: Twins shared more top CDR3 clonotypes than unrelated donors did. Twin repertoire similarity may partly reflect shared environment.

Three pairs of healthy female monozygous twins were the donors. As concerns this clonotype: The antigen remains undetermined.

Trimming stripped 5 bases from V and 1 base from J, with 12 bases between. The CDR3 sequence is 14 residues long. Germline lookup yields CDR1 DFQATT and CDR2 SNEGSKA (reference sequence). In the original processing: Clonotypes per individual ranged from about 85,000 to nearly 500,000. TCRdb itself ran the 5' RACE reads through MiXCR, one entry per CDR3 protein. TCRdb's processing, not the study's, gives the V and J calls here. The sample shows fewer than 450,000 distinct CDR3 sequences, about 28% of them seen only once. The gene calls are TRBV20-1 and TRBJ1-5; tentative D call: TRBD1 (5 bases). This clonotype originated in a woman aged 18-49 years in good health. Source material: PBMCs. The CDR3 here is CSARDGGSNQPQHF. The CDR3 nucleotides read TGCAGTGCTCGGGACGGGGGAAGCAATCAGCCCCAGCATTTT.